The entry below describes one TCR beta chain. Its antigen is not known. This entry comes from a study of cytomegalovirus exposure and HLA in healthy donors. Among the donors, all were healthy bone marrow donors. Findings of the study overall: The analysis excluded some indistinguishable V segments, including TRBV6-2 and TRBV6-3.

PCR involved 60 Vbeta and 13 Jbeta primers. Clones were read by immunoSEQ multiplex PCR, and TCRdb kept only the in-frame ones, dropping some. Altogether under 150,000 clones are present, 80% being singletons, with the ten largest covering around 4.9%. Germline values: CDR1 LNHDA, CDR2 SQIVND (reference sequence). The CDR3 totals 15 residues. The V gene lost 2 bases and the J gene lost 1 base, with 9 bases spanning the gap. This TCR derives from a male donor in good health and CMV-seronegative. The chain joins TRBV19 to TRBJ1-5; D is unresolved. The sequenced material came from PBMCs. CDR3 loop: CASSIRGASNQPQHF. CDR3 nucleotide sequence: TGTGCCAGTAGTATACGGGGAGCCAGCAATCAGCCCCAGCATTTT.